Detailed here is one TCR beta chain. The trim removed 6 bases at V and 0 bases at J, leaving 8 bases unmatched. The germline V gene encodes CDR1 MNHNY and CDR2 SVGAGI (reference sequence). This CDR3 spans 16 amino acids. TCRdb's table, derived via immunoSEQ multiplex PCR, lists solely in-frame clones and lacks some. This table holds around 63,000 clones, about 89% found once. The data stem from a study of control samples from healthy donors and cancer patients. The rearrangement joins TRBV6-6 to TRBJ1-3, with TRBD1 identical over 7 bases. Sequenced: PBMCs. The receptor's source is a woman aged 45-65 years with head and neck cancer. DNA of the CDR3: TGTGCCAGCAGCGCCAATCACAGGGGCTCTGGAAACACCATATATTTT. It specifies CASSANHRGSGNTIYF.